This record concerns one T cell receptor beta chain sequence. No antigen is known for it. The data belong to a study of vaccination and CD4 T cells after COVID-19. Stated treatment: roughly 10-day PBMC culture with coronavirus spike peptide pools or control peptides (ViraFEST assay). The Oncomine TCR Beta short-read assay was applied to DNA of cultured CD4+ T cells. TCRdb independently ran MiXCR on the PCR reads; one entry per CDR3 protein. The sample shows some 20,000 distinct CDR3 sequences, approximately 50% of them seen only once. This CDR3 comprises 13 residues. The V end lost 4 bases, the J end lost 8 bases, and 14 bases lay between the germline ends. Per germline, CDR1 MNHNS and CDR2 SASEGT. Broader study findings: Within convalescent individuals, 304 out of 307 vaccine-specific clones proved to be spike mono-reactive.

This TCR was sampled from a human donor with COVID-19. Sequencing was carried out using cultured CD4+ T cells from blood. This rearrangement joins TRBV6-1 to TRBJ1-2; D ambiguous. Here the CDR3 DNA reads TGTGCCAGCAGTGGCCCCGGCTCTAGGGGCTACACCTTC. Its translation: CASSGPGSRGYTF.